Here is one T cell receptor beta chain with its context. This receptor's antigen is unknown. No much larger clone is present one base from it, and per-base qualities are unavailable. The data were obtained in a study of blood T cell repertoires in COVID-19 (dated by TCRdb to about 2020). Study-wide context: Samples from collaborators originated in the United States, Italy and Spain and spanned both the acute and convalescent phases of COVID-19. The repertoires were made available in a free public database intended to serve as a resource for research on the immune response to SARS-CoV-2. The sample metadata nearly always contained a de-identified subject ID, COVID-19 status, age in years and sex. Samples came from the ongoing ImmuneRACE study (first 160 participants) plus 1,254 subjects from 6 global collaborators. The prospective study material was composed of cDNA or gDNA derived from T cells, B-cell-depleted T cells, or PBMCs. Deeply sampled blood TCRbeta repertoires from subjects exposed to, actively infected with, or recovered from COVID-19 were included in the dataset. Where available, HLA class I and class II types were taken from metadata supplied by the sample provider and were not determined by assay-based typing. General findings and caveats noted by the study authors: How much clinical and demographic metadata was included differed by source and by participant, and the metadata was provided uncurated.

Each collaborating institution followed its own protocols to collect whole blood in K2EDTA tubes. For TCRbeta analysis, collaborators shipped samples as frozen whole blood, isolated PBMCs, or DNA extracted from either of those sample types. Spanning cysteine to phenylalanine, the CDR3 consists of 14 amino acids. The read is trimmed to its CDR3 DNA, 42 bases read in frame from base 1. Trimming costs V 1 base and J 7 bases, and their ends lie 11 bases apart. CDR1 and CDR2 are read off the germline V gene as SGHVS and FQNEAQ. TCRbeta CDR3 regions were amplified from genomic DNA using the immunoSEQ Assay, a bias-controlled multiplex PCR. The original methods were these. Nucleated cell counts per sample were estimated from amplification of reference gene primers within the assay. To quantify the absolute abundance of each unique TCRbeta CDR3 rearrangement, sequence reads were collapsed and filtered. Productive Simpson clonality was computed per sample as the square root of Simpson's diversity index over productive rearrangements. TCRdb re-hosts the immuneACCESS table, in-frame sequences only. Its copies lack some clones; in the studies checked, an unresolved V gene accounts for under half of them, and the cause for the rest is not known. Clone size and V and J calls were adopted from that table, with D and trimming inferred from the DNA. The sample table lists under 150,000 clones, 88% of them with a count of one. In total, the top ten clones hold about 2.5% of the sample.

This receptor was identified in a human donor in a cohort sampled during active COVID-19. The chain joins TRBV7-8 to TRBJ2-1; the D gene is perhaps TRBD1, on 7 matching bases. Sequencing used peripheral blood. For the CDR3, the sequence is CASSLGQGGNEQFF. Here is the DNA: TGTGCCAGCAGCTTAGGCCAGGGGGGTAATGAGCAGTTCTTC.